This T cell receptor beta chain appears in the sequencing data of a study of identical twins (dated by TCRdb to about 2016). The study in broad terms: TCR alpha and beta repertoires from monozygotic twins, unrelated adults of various ages and cord blood were deep-sequenced to test whether fetal clonotypes persist. Replicate twin experiments were performed at different times using different library preparation protocols to rule out contamination.

All donors were healthy Caucasians. Three pairs of female monozygotic twins, all aged roughly 18 to 29 years, were included in the twin cohort. CD4+ and CD8+ T cell populations were isolated with positive isolation kits from Invitrogen. A word on this clonotype: Its target antigen remains unknown. No quality values exist for individual bases; no much larger clone is one base distant.

The method behind the library was 5' RACE. Sequenced using an Illumina HiSeq 2000. Template switching introduced a universal primer binding site; the final cDNA contained a unique molecular identifier, enabling accurate counting of TCR cDNA molecules. Specific primers in the conserved constant-segment region were used to synthesize first-strand cDNA for the TCR alpha and beta chains. To control for contamination, every cDNA library was double barcoded, receiving both a SMART-Mk sample barcode and Illumina barcodes. TruSeq adapter sequences and Illumina sample barcodes were added in two successive PCR steps. TCR alpha and beta cDNA libraries were sequenced on the Illumina HiSeq platform with custom primers. As for the original processing: Raw reads were processed with MiGEC to extract unique molecular identifiers, and MiXCR was used to determine CDR3 positions. For each individual, recombination models were inferred using an EM algorithm with the repgenHMM and IGoR tools. Shared clonotype analysis was performed with the tcR package in R, normalizing sharing by the product of cloneset sizes. Out-of-frame nonproductive sequences were analyzed to study raw recombination free of thymic and clonal selection effects. Starting from the raw public reads, TCRdb applied fastp trimming at Q25, assembled clones with MiXCR and retained in-frame beta chains. Entries that share a CDR3 protein sequence are merged under the most common genes and DNA. TCRdb, not the original authors, processed these V and J calls. The sample table lists 450,000 to 500,000 distinct CDR3 sequences, over 11% of them with a count of one. The ten largest clones represent approximately 0.98% of the sample.

General findings and caveats noted by the study authors: A weaker excess of twin sharing was found in beta out-of-frame sequences because the signal-to-noise ratio was lowered by fewer shared sequences. Fewer insertions were carried by abundant cord blood beta clonotypes; a weaker similar trend was observed in young adult naive repertoires, while no such trend was observed in memory repertoires. Because the same donors could not be followed over many years, the conclusions depended on cross-sectional statistical analysis. In monozygotic twins, out-of-frame TCR alpha sharing was systematically underestimated by recombination models, although the models agreed with sharing between unrelated individuals. Compared with coincidental sharing between unrelated individuals, an excess of low generation-probability sequences was observed among out-of-frame TCR alpha sequences shared between twins. Invariant T cells such as MAIT and iNKT could partly confound zero-insertion analyses, although diverse VJ usage argued against such confounding for most clonotypes.

The same specimen was also included in a second study, on yellow fever vaccine responses in identical twins. Per that second paper: According to the authors, in identical twins the way T cells responded to vaccination appeared partly convergent and partly personalized. Focusing on identical twins, the study followed the T cell clones that responded to the vaccine, and did so with precision.

The sequence was obtained from a woman aged 18 to 35 in good health. Sequenced material: CD4+ T cells sorted from blood.

The CDR3 protein: CASSFFGLAGENEQFF. The sequence in DNA is TGTGCCAGCAGTTTCTTCGGACTAGCGGGAGAGAATGAGCAGTTCTTC. Recombination linked TRBV27 to TRBJ2-1; TRBD2 agrees with 13 junctional bases. The CDR3 sequence holds 16 residues, the cysteine and phenylalanine included. Only CDR3 DNA is held: 48 bases, read in frame from base 1. Looking up the germline V gene (reference sequence) yields CDR1 MNHEY and CDR2 SMNVEV. V loses 3 bases at its end and J loses 7 bases; junction bases beyond the gene matches: 6.